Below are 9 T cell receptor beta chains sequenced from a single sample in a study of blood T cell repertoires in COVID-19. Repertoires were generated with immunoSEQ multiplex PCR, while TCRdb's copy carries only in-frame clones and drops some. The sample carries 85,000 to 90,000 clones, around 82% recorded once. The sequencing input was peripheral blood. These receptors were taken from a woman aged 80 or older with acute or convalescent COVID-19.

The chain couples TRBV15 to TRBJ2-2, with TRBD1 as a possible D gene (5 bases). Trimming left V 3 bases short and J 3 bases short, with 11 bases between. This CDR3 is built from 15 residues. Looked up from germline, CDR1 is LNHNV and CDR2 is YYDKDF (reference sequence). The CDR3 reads CATSRGRSDTGELFF. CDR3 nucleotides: TGTGCCACCAGCAGGGGGCGATCGGACACCGGGGAGCTGTTTTTT.

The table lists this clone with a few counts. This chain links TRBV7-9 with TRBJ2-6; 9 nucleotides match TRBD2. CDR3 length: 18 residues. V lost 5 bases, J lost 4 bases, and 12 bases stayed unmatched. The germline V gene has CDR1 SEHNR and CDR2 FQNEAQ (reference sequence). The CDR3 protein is CASSQVRLAGPGANVLTF. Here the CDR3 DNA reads TGTGCCAGCAGCCAAGTAAGGCTAGCGGGGCCCGGGGCCAACGTCCTGACTTTC.

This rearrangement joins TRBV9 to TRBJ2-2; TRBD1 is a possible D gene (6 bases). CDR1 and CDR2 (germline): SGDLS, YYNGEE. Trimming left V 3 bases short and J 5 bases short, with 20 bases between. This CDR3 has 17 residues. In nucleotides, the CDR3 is TGTGCCAGCAGCGCTGACATCGTGGGGGCCGGAACCGGGGAGCTGTTTTTT. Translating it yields CASSADIVGAGTGELFF.

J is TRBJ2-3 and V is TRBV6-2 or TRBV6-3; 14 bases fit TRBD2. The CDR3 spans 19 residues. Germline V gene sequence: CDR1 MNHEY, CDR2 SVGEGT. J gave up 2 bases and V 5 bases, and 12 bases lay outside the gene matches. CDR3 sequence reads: CASSLGLAGGGPITDTQYF. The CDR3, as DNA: TGTGCCAGCAGTCTTGGACTAGCGGGGGGTGGTCCAATCACAGATACGCAGTATTTT.

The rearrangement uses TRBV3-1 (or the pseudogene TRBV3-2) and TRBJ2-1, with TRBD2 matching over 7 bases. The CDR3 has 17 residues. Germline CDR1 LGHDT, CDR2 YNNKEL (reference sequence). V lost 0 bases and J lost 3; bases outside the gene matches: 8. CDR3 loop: CASSQDRPGLLYNEQFF. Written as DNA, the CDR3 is TGTGCCAGCAGCCAAGATCGCCCGGGACTACTCTACAATGAGCAGTTCTTC.

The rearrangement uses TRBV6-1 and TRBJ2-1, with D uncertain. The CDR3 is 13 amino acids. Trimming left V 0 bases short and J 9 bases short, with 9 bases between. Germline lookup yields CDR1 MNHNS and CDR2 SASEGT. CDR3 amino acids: CASSEARFREQFF. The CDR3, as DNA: TGTGCCAGCAGTGAAGCCAGATTTCGTGAGCAGTTCTTC.

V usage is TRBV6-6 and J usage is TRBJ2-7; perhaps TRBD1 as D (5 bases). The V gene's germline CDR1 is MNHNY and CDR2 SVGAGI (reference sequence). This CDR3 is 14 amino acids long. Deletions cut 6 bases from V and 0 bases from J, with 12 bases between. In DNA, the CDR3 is TGTGCCAGCAGAGACGACAGAGGCTCCTACGAGCAGTACTTC. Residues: CASRDDRGSYEQYF.

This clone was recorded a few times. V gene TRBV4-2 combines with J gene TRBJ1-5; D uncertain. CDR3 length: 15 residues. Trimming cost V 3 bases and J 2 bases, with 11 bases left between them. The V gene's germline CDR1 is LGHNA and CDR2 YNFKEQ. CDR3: CASSQRLEGNQPQHF. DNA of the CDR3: TGTGCCAGCAGCCAGCGGTTGGAGGGCAATCAGCCCCAGCATTTT.

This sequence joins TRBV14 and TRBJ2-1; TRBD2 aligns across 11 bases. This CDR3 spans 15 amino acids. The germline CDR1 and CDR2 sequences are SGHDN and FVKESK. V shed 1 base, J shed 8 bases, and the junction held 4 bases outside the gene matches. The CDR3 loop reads CASSQGLAGSDEQFF. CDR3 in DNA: TGTGCCAGCAGCCAAGGACTAGCGGGGAGCGATGAGCAGTTCTTC.